This TCR beta chain was sequenced for a study of glioma-infiltrating T cells. General study results and limits: Non-neoplastic patients had below-expected tissue-blood divergence, while all gliomas exceeded expectation. Only very few CDR3 sequences appeared in both tissue and blood.

CDR1 is ENHRY, CDR2 SYGVKD, per germline. V lost 4 bases, J lost 6 bases, and 11 bases stayed unmatched. The CDR3 extends over 15 amino acids. The sample holds a few counts of this clonotype. As yet, its antigen is unknown. TCR alpha and beta CDR3 regions were amplified from RNA using iRepertoire nested multiplex PCR. For one-step reverse transcription and amplification, roughly 95-450 ng of tissue mRNA or PBMC total RNA was used. TCRdb re-derived calls from the multiplex PCR reads in MiXCR, one entry per CDR3 protein. Among more than 110,000 distinct CDR3 sequences listed, about two fifths were seen once.

The chain employs TRBV10-3 and TRBJ1-2; 7 bases align to TRBD1. Sequencing used glioma tissue, nonneoplastic brain tissue, or PBMCs (not recorded which). The TCR was taken from a human donor with low-grade glioma or glioblastoma, undergoing nonglioma brain surgery, or in good health (not recorded which). The CDR3 region has the DNA TGTGCCATCAGTGGGCTAGAACAGGGGCCCCATGGCTACACCTTC. It yields the protein CAISGLEQGPHGYTF.